The TCR beta chain under discussion was sequenced for a study of graft-versus-host responses after intestinal transplantation. Study in general: Every recipient underwent anti-thymocyte globulin induction, then tacrolimus and steroids for approximately 3 years.

On this clone itself: Its antigen remains unknown.

Tissue processing of the graft released intraepithelial and lamina propria lymphocytes from it. Points from the study as a whole: Researchers found GvH clones in recipient marrow, and some showed up first in ileum or blood.

Profiling relied on immunoSEQ multiplex PCR, and the TCRdb table lists in-frame clones only, not all of them. The data show about 13,000 clones, 74% seen once. The input for sequencing was ileum tissue, taken 16 days after intestinal transplant. The origin of this receptor is a human patient who received an intestinal transplant, so some T cells may come from the graft donor.

CDR3 region: CASSLRTGGEETQYF. The CDR3 nucleotides read TGTGCCAGCAGCTTACGGACAGGGGGAGAAGAGACCCAGTACTTC. The chain couples TRBV7-9 to TRBJ2-5; 10 nucleotides align to TRBD1. Germline values: CDR1 SEHNR, CDR2 FQNEAQ (reference sequence). The V segment lost 2 bases and the J segment 3 bases; nucleotides outside the gene matches: 3. The CDR3 covers 15 residues.